This T cell receptor beta chain was captured in a study of CD8 T cells in ankylosing spondylitis. TCRdb recomputed calls from the 5' RACE reads with MiXCR, one row per CDR3 protein. Counted here are fewer than 250,000 distinct CDR3 sequences, about 10% occurring once; the ten biggest clones make up around 3%. Ten or more counts support this clonotype. This CDR3 contains 14 residues. The V and J ends lost 4 bases and 0 bases respectively, with 9 bases between them. This clonotype originated in a male donor with ankylosing spondylitis or in good health (not recorded which). Sequences were obtained from blood, either unsorted or a sorted T cell fraction (not recorded which). The chain uses TRBV12-3 or TRBV12-4 and TRBJ1-1; D remains unclear. CDR3 coding DNA: TGTGCCAGCAGTTGGATTATGGTGAACACTGAAGCTTTCTTT. Its translation is CASSWIMVNTEAFF.